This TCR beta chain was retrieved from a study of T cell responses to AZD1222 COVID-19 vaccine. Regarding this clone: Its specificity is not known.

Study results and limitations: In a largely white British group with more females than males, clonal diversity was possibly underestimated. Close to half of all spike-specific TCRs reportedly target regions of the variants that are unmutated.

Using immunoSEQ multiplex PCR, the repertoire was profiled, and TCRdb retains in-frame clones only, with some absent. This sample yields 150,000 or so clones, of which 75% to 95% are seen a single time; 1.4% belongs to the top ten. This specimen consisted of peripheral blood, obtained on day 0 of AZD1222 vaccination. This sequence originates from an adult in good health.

Here the CDR3 DNA reads TGTGCCAGTAACCCTCGATCTCCCAGATCTAATGAAAAACTGTTTTTT. This translates into CASNPRSPRSNEKLFF. The chain recombines TRBV19 with TRBJ1-4; D unclear. The germline V gene encodes CDR1 LNHDA and CDR2 SQIVND (reference sequence). The ends were cut back, 7 bases at V and 3 bases at J, with 18 bases in the middle. This CDR3 contains 16 residues.